These 32 T cell receptor beta chains came from one sample sequenced in a study of blood T cell repertoires in COVID-19. Generated by immunoSEQ multiplex PCR, the TCRdb table keeps only in-frame clones and is missing some. The sample lists 100,000 or so clones; around nine tenths were seen once. Sequenced material: peripheral blood. These receptors all stem from a human donor in a cohort sampled during active COVID-19.

J is TRBJ2-3 and V is TRBV20-1; no reliable D call. The germline V gene has CDR1 DFQATT and CDR2 SNEGSKA (reference sequence). There are 15 residues in the CDR3. V lost 3 bases and J 2 bases, leaving 15 bases between the germline ends. The CDR3 reads CSASSAAGYTDTQYF. The CDR3 DNA reads as TGCAGTGCTAGTTCGGCGGCCGGGTACACAGATACGCAGTATTTT.

The chain joins TRBV25-1 to TRBJ1-2, with 10 bases that match TRBD1. Germline-derived CDR1 and CDR2 are MGHDK and SYGVNS. The CDR3 has 14 amino acids. V shed 1 base, J shed 7 bases, and the junction held 3 bases outside the gene matches. CDR3 sequence: CASSEFGQGVGYTF. The DNA of the CDR3 is TGTGCCAGCAGTGAATTCGGACAGGGGGTTGGCTACACCTTC.

The V and J genes are TRBV2 and TRBJ1-6; 7 nucleotides line up with TRBD1. With V trimmed by 2 bases and J by 8 bases, 6 bases remained unmatched. This CDR3 region has 15 residues. Germline loops: CDR1 SNHLY, CDR2 FYNNEI. The CDR3 DNA is TGTGCCAGCAGTGAACTCGAGACAGGGCATTCACCCCTCCACTTT. It codes for CASSELETGHSPLHF.

The V gene is TRBV5-1, the J gene TRBJ1-3; tentative D call: TRBD1 (6 bases). Germline-derived CDR1 and CDR2 are SGHRS and YFSETQ. The CDR3 covers 14 residues. The V end was cut by 2 bases, the J end by 2 bases, with 8 bases between. The CDR3 DNA reads TGCGCCAGCAGCTTAACAGGGACTGGAAACACCATATATTTT. Its protein is CASSLTGTGNTIYF.

This chain joins TRBV28 and TRBJ1-2; D ambiguous. There are 14 residues in the CDR3. CDR1 and CDR2 (germline): MDHEN, SYDVKM. CDR3: CATLGRSTERGYTF. The CDR3 nucleotides read TGTGCAACCCTTGGGAGGAGCACCGAAAGGGGCTACACCTTC.

This clone was seen many times. The J gene is TRBJ2-1, the V gene TRBV4-3, with 12 bases that match TRBD2. The V gene's germline CDR1 is LGHNA and CDR2 YSLEER. CDR3 length equals 19 residues. V trimming: 1 base; J trimming: 0 bases; junction bases outside the gene matches: 7. This chain's CDR3 is CASSQGRTSGASSYNEQFF. CDR3 DNA sequence: TGCGCCAGCAGCCAAGGACGGACTAGCGGGGCGAGCTCCTACAATGAGCAGTTCTTC.

The rearrangement uses TRBV6-6 and TRBJ2-7; D perhaps matches TRBD1 (5 bases). The germline CDR1 and CDR2 sequences are MNHNY and SVGAGI (reference sequence). This CDR3 has 12 amino acids. The V end lost 4 bases, the J end lost 5 bases, and 9 bases lay between the germline ends. CDR3 sequence reads: CASSSGLDEQYF. The CDR3, as DNA: TGTGCCAGCAGTTCAGGGTTAGACGAGCAGTACTTC.

As for this clone: A read error may explain this, as a much larger clone is one base away. The chain is built from TRBV6-4 and TRBJ2-1, with 9 bases aligning to TRBD2. The CDR3 consists of 15 residues. V shed 0 bases and J 6 bases; nucleotides not matched to a gene: 3. The germline CDR1 and CDR2 sequences are MRHNA and SNTAGT. The CDR3 DNA sequence: TGTGCCAGCAGTGACTCGGCGGGAGGGCCCAATGAGCAGTTCTTC. Translation: CASSDSAGGPNEQFF.

This chain joins TRBV11-2 and TRBJ2-1; D is perhaps TRBD2 (5 bases). V was cut by 2 bases and J by 5 bases, with 19 bases left in between. The CDR3 covers 17 residues. The germline gives CDR1 SGHAT, CDR2 FQNNGV. The CDR3 reads CASSLSPSYSPNNEQFF. CDR3 sequence (DNA): TGTGCCAGCAGCTTATCTCCTAGCTACAGTCCTAACAATGAGCAGTTCTTC.

The gene calls are TRBV2 and TRBJ2-7, with TRBD1 matching 8 bases. V shed 4 bases, J shed 1 base, and the junction held 3 bases outside the gene matches. From germline, CDR1 is SNHLY and CDR2 FYNNEI. This CDR3 comprises 14 residues. The DNA of the CDR3 is TGTGCCAGCAGTGCAGGGGGCGCATCCTACGAGCAGTACTTC. This translates into CASSAGGASYEQYF.

This chain joins TRBV19 and TRBJ2-1, with 13 nucleotides matching TRBD2. The V and J ends lost 4 bases and 8 bases, in that order; junction bases with no gene match: 8. The CDR3 runs to 16 residues. In germline, CDR1 is LNHDA, CDR2 SQIVND (reference sequence). The CDR3 DNA reads as TGTGCCAGTAGTACCCGGACTAGCGGGAGCTCTCATGAGCAGTTCTTC. It specifies CASSTRTSGSSHEQFF.

CDR3 nucleotides: TGCGCCAGCAGTCCACAAGAGGTGAATTCACCCCTCCACTTT. Its translation is CASSPQEVNSPLHF. The V gene is TRBV10-2, the J gene TRBJ1-6; no clear D. The CDR3 contains 14 residues. Germline lookup yields CDR1 WSHSY and CDR2 SAAADI. V was pared by 5 bases and J by 7 bases, with 12 bases between.

This chain links TRBV9 with TRBJ1-2; 9 nucleotides match TRBD1. Germline CDR1 reads SGDLS; CDR2 reads YYNGEE. V shed 3 bases, J shed 8 bases, and the junction held 17 bases outside the gene matches. The CDR3 runs 17 residues. This chain's CDR3 is CASSEFTGTGSMSGYTF. As DNA, the CDR3 is TGTGCCAGCAGCGAGTTCACTGGGACAGGGTCTATGTCGGGCTACACCTTC.

This clone was observed a single time. The gene calls are TRBV7-2 and TRBJ2-1; D unclear. The germline gives CDR1 SGHTA, CDR2 FQGNSA. The CDR3 spans 11 residues. V dropped 1 base and J dropped 15 bases, with 10 bases sitting between them. CDR3 region: CASSLESVLFF. In nucleotides, the CDR3 is TGTGCCAGCAGCTTAGAGAGCGTGCTGTTCTTC.

This clone was observed a single time. The CDR3 sequence: CASSLRRNTEAFF. CDR3 DNA sequence: TGTGCCAGCAGCTTAAGGAGGAACACTGAAGCTTTCTTT. V gene TRBV7-8 combines with J gene TRBJ1-1; D is undetermined. The CDR3 sequence is 13 residues long. Germline V gene sequence: CDR1 SGHVS, CDR2 FQNEAQ. V was cut by 2 bases and J by 1 base, with 5 bases left in between.

This clone was seen just once. V and J are TRBV28 and TRBJ2-2; TRBD2 agrees at 9 bases. This CDR3 comprises 15 residues. The J segment lost 6 bases and the V segment lost 2 bases, leaving 4 bases of the junction unmatched. Germline-derived CDR1 and CDR2 are MDHEN and SYDVKM. The CDR3 DNA reads TGTGCCAGCAGTTTAGTAGCGGGAGTCCCCGGGGAGCTGTTTTTT. It specifies CASSLVAGVPGELFF.

This clone was found once. The V gene is TRBV27, the J gene TRBJ1-6, with D possibly being TRBD1 (5 bases). The V end was cut by 3 bases, the J end by 5 bases, with 11 bases between. The length of the CDR3 is 15 residues. Looked up from germline, CDR1 is MNHEY and CDR2 is SMNVEV (reference sequence). CDR3: CASSFGGTNNSPLHF. For the CDR3, the DNA is TGTGCCAGCAGTTTCGGGGGAACGAATAATTCACCCCTCCACTTT.

This clone showed up just once. The rearrangement joins TRBV18 to TRBJ1-2; 9 bases match TRBD1. J lost 0 bases, V lost 2 bases, and 4 bases had no gene match. Germline V gene sequence: CDR1 KGHSH, CDR2 LQKENI. This CDR3 contains 16 residues. The CDR3 DNA reads as TGTGCCAGCTCACCAAAGACAGGGGGGACTAACTATGGCTACACCTTC. As protein: CASSPKTGGTNYGYTF.

The chain carries TRBV5-1 and TRBJ1-1; a weak D match, TRBD1 (6 bases). The CDR3 is 14 amino acids. Between the trimmed V and J ends, which lost 3 bases and 0 bases, there was a span of 9 bases. Germline V gene lookup returns CDR1 SGHRS and CDR2 YFSETQ. For the CDR3, the DNA is TGCGCCAGCAGCTCGACAGGAGTGAACACTGAAGCTTTCTTT. This codes for CASSSTGVNTEAFF.

J is TRBJ2-3 and V is TRBV5-1, with TRBD2 matching 9 bases. The germline CDR1 and CDR2 sequences are SGHRS and YFSETQ. The CDR3 runs 15 residues. The V and J ends lost 3 bases and 1 base, in that order; junction bases with no gene match: 3. CDR3 in amino acids: CASSWREGRTDTQYF. The CDR3 DNA follows: TGCGCCAGCAGCTGGCGGGAGGGCCGCACAGATACGCAGTATTTT.

This chain connects TRBV6-5 to TRBJ2-2; D gene ambiguous. Germline V CDR1 and CDR2: MNHEY, SVGAGI. CDR3 length equals 16 residues. V lost 2 bases to trimming and J lost 3 bases, with 13 bases between them. CDR3 nucleotide sequence: TGTGCCAGCAGTTACCTTTTGAGTTTGGACACCGGGGAGCTGTTTTTT. Its translation: CASSYLLSLDTGELFF.

This clone came up once. The rearrangement uses TRBV6-5 and TRBJ2-2; tentative D call: TRBD2 (5 bases). The V end was cut by 10 bases, the J end by 1 base, with 13 bases between. There are 14 residues in the CDR3. The germline gives CDR1 MNHEY, CDR2 SVGAGI. Written as DNA, the CDR3 is TGTGCCACTTCGCAGCGGCGGAACACCGGGGAGCTGTTTTTT. This gives the protein CATSQRRNTGELFF.

The genes are TRBV7-9 and TRBJ2-3; TRBD1 agrees at 11 bases. Germline CDR1 reads SEHNR; CDR2 reads FQNEAQ (reference sequence). Trimming at V came to 7 bases and at J to 5 bases, leaving 8 bases not matched to a gene. CDR3 size: 15 residues. The CDR3: CASNPGQGDLDTQYF. CDR3 nucleotides: TGTGCCAGCAACCCGGGACAGGGGGACTTAGATACGCAGTATTTT.

V usage is TRBV28 and J usage is TRBJ2-7; D not resolved. Germline CDR1 is MDHEN and CDR2 is SYDVKM. This CDR3 is built from 12 residues. Trimming stripped 4 bases from V and 7 bases from J, with 11 bases between. The CDR3 sequence: CASSSPSLEQYF. CDR3 DNA: TGTGCCAGCAGTTCCCCCAGTCTTGAGCAGTACTTC.

The rearrangement uses TRBV9 and TRBJ2-2; no clear D. The CDR3 runs to 15 residues. The V and J ends lost 2 bases and 2 bases respectively, with 10 bases between them. Germline CDR1 and CDR2: SGDLS and YYNGEE. CDR3 sequence reads: CASSVVGFNTGELFF. CDR3 nucleotides: TGTGCCAGCAGCGTTGTCGGGTTCAACACCGGGGAGCTGTTTTTT.

J is TRBJ1-2 and V is TRBV30; D unresolved. The CDR3 runs to 16 residues. Trimming took off 2 bases at V and 8 bases at J, with 24 bases between the two ends. Germline V gene lookup returns CDR1 GTSNPN and CDR2 SVGIG (reference sequence). CDR3 amino acids: CAWSLIAGSPRRGYTF. The DNA for the CDR3 is TGTGCCTGGAGTCTAATAGCGGGCAGCCCGAGGCGAGGCTACACCTTC.

The sample holds one count of this clone. The chain combines TRBV28 with TRBJ2-1, with D possibly being TRBD2 (5 bases). CDR1 and CDR2 (germline): MDHEN, SYDVKM. The length of the CDR3 is 13 residues. With 5 bases removed from V and 8 bases from J, the gap between germline ends came to 13 bases. The CDR3 DNA reads as TGTGCCAGCAGTCCAAGGATCGGGGATGAGCAGTTCTTC. It specifies CASSPRIGDEQFF.

This clone was seen just once. The chain links TRBV3-1 (or the pseudogene TRBV3-2) to TRBJ1-6; weak D call: TRBD1 (6 bases). The V gene lost 4 bases and the J gene lost 5 bases, with 9 bases spanning the gap. Germline V lookup: CDR1 LGHDT, CDR2 YNNKEL (reference sequence). There are 14 residues in the CDR3. DNA of the CDR3: TGTGCCAGCAGCCGGACAGTAAATAATTCACCCCTCCACTTT. Protein: CASSRTVNNSPLHF.

The chain uses TRBV28 and TRBJ1-5; D may be TRBD1 (5 bases). Trimming stripped 6 bases from V and 0 bases from J, with 18 bases between. Germline V gene lookup returns CDR1 MDHEN and CDR2 SYDVKM. The CDR3 runs 17 residues. The CDR3 protein is CASRTPGTLHSNQPQHF. The CDR3 coding sequence is TGTGCCAGCAGAACACCAGGGACTTTGCATAGCAATCAGCCCCAGCATTTT.

The chain has TRBV7-2 and TRBJ2-3; no reliable D call. CDR1 and CDR2 (germline): SGHTA, FQGNSA. This CDR3 has 13 residues. The V end lost 5 bases, the J end lost 4 bases, and 10 bases lay between the germline ends. The CDR3 reads CASSPPFPDTQYF. DNA of the CDR3: TGTGCCAGCAGCCCTCCGTTCCCAGATACGCAGTATTTT.

The chain links TRBV5-1 to TRBJ1-1, with D perhaps TRBD1 (6 bases). Between the trimmed V and J ends, which lost 4 bases and 1 base, there was a span of 11 bases. This CDR3 contains 14 residues. Germline CDR1 reads SGHRS; CDR2 reads YFSETQ. The CDR3 loop is CASSAQGKNTEAFF. The CDR3 coding sequence is TGCGCCAGCAGCGCTCAGGGGAAGAACACTGAAGCTTTCTTT. The variable domain in full, with the rest retrieved from reference TRBV5-1 and TRBJ1-1, is KAGVTQTPRYLIKTRGQQVTLSCSPISGHRSVSWYQQTPGQGLQFLFEYFSETQRNKGNFPGRFSGRQFSNSRSEMNVSTLELGDSALYLCASSAQGKNTEAFFGQGTRLTVV.

The table lists this clone with a few counts. This sequence joins TRBV7-2 and TRBJ2-2; a weak D match, TRBD2 (6 bases). There are 13 residues in the CDR3. V lost 2 bases and J 7 bases, leaving 8 bases between the germline ends. Per germline, CDR1 SGHTA and CDR2 FQGNSA. The CDR3 bases are TGTGCCAGCAGCTTAAACGGGGGCGGGGAGCTGTTTTTT. It specifies CASSLNGGGELFF.